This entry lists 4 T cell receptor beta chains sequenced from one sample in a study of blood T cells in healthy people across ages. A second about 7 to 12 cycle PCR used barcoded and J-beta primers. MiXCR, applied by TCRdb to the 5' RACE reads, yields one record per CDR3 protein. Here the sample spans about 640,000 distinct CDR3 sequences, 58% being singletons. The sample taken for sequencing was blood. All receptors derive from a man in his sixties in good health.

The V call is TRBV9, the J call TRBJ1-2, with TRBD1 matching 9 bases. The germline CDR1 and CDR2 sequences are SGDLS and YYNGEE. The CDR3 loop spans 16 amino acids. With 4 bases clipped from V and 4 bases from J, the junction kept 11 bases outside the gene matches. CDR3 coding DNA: TGTGCCAGCAGCCCACCAGACTTACAGGGGGCCTATGGCTACACCTTC. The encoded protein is CASSPPDLQGAYGYTF.

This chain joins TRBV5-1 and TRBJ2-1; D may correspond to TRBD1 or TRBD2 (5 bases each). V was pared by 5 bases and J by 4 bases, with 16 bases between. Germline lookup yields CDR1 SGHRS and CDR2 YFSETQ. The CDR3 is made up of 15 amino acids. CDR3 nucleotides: TGCGCCAGCAGACCTCCGGGACGGACTTACAATGAGCAGTTCTTC. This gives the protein CASRPPGRTYNEQFF.

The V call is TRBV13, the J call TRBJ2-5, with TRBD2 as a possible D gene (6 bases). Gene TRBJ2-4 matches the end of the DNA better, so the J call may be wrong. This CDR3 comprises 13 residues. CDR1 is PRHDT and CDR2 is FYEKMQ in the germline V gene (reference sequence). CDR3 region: CASQIPGENIQYF. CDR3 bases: TGTGCCAGCCAAATCCCGGGGGAAAACATTCAGTACTTC.

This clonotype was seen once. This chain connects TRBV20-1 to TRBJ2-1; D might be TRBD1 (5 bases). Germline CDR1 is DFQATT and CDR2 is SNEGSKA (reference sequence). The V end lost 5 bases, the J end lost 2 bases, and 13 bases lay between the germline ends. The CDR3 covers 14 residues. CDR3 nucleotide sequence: TGCAGTGCTGTAGTATGGGGCCCCTACAATGAGCAGTTCTTC. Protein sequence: CSAVVWGPYNEQFF.